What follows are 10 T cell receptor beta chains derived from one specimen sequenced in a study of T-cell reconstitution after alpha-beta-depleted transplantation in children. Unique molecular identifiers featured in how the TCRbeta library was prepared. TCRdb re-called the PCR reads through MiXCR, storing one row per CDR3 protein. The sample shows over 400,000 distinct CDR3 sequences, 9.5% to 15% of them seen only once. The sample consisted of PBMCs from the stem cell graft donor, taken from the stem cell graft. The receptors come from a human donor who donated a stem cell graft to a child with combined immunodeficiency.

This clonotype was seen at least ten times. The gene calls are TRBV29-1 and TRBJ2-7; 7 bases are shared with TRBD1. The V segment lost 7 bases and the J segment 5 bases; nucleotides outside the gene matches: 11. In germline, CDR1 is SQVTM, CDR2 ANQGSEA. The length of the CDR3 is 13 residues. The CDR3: CSAGETGLHEQYF. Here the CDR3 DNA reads TGCAGCGCTGGGGAGACAGGGCTCCACGAGCAGTACTTC.

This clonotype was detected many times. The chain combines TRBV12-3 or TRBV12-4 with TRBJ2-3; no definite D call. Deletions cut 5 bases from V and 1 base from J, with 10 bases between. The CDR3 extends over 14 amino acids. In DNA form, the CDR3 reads TGTGCCAGCAGTCCCCCCGGACGCACAGATACGCAGTATTTT. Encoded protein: CASSPPGRTDTQYF.

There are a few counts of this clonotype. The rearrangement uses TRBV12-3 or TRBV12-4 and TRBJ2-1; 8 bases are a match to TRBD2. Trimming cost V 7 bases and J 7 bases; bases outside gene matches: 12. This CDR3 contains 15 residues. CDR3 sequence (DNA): TGTGCCAGCATCCCACTAGCGGATAATTTTAATGAGCAGTTCTTC. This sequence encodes CASIPLADNFNEQFF.

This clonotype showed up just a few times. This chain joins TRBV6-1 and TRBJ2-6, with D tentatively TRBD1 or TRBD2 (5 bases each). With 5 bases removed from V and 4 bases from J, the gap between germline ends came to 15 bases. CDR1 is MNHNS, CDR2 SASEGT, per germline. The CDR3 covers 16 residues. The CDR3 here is CASSLHGTRGANVLTF. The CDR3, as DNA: TGTGCCAGCAGTCTTCACGGGACGCGGGGGGCCAACGTCCTGACTTTC.

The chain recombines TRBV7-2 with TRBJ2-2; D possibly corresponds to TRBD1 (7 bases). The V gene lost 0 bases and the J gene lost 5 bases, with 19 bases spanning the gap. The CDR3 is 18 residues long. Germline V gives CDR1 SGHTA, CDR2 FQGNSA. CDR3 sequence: CASSLANQGGRRTGELFF. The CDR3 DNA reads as TGTGCCAGCAGCTTAGCTAACCAGGGGGGAAGGAGAACCGGGGAGCTGTTTTTT.

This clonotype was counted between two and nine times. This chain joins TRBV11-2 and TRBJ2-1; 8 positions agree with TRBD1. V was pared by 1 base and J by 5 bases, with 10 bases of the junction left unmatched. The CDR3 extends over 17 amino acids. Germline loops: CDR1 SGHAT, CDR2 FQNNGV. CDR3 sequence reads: CASSLVAWGQAHNEQFF. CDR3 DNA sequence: TGTGCCAGCAGCTTAGTTGCTTGGGGACAGGCCCACAATGAGCAGTTCTTC.

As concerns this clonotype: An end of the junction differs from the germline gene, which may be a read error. The CDR3 DNA follows: TGTGCCACCATCAGACCTGGGGTGTACAATGAGCAGTTCTTC. Amino acids: CATIRPGVYNEQFF. The V gene is TRBV15, the J gene TRBJ2-1, with unresolved D. This CDR3 contains 14 residues. Germline-derived CDR1 and CDR2 are LNHNV and YYDKDF (reference sequence).

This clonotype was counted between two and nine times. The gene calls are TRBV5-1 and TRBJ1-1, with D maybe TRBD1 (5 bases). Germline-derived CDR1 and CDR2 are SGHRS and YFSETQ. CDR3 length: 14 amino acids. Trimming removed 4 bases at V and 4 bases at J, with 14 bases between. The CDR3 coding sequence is TGCGCCAGCAGCCAGGGTTTTACGGGCACTGAAGCTTTCTTT. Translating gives CASSQGFTGTEAFF. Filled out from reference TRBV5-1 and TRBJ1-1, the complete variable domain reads KAGVTQTPRYLIKTRGQQVTLSCSPISGHRSVSWYQQTPGQGLQFLFEYFSETQRNKGNFPGRFSGRQFSNSRSEMNVSTLELGDSALYLCASSQGFTGTEAFFGQGTRLTVV.

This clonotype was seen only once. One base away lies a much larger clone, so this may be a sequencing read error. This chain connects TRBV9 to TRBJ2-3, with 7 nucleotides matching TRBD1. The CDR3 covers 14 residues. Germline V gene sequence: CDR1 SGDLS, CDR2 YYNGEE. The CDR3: CASSAWTGVDTEYF. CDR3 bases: TGTGCCAGCAGCGCGTGGACAGGCGTCGATACGGAGTATTTT.

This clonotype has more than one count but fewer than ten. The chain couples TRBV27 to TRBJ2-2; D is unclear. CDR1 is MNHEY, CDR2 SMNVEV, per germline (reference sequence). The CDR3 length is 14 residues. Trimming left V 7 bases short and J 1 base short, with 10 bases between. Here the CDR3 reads CASTPGLNTGELFF. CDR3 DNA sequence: TGTGCCAGCACTCCGGGCCTGAACACCGGGGAGCTGTTTTTT.